This T cell receptor (beta chain) is drawn from a study of follicular helper T cells after annual influenza vaccination. As for the study in general: For some subjects, blood spans the 2013-2014, 2014-2015 and 2015-2016 annual vaccinations.

J was trimmed by 2 bases and V by 1 base; bases with no gene match: 3. CDR1 is PRHDT and CDR2 is FYEKMQ in the germline V gene (reference sequence). The CDR3 totals 16 residues. Profiled with immunoSEQ multiplex PCR; TCRdb holds only in-frame clones, not every one. Here the sample spans 8,000 to 10,000 clones, under 90% being singletons. As for time point: 2014-2015 season, 7 days after vaccination. General observations from the study: Change in circulating plasmablasts correlated with ICOS+CD38+ cTfh clonality change. Most later recoveries of Day 7 ICOS+CD38+ clones were ICOS-CD38- cTfh.

This clone showed up just once. Its specificity is unknown. The material sequenced was CXCR5- memory CD4+ T cells sorted from blood, taken 7 days after influenza vaccination. This chain links TRBV13 with TRBJ2-7; 12 nucleotides line up with TRBD2. The source is an adult who received the influenza vaccine. The CDR3 reads CASSLALAGGAYEQYF. CDR3 nucleotides: TGTGCCAGCAGCTTAGCACTAGCGGGGGGTGCCTACGAGCAGTACTTC.